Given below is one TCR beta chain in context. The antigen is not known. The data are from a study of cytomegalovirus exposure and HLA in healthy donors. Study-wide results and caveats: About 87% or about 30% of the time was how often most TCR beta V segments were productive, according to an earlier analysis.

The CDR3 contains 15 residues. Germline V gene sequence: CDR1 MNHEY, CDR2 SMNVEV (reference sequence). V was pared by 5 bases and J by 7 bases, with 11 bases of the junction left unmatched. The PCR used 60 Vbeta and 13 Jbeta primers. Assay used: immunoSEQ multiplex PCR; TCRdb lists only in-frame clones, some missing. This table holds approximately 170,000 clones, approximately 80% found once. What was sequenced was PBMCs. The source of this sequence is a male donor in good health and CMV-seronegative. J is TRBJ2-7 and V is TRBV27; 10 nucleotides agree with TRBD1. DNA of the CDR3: TGTGCCAGCAGTCGAAGGACAGGGGGGAAGATAGAGCAGTACTTC. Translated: CASSRRTGGKIEQYF.